Listed below are T cell receptor beta chains from one sample, sequenced in a study of blood T cell repertoires in COVID-19. Only in-frame clones appear in the TCRdb table, and some are missing; sequencing was by immunoSEQ multiplex PCR. The sample records roughly 200,000 clones, more than 70% being singletons. Sequenced: peripheral blood. The receptors derive from a woman in her 30s with acute or convalescent COVID-19. CDR3s include the opening cysteine and the closing phenylalanine or tryptophan. The order of the fields is V gene, clone size, J gene, D gene, CDR3 DNA, CDR3 protein. The D gene is left open where the match is weak. Clone size is not always given. Where it is, it says once, few, many or a class for expanded clones.

TRBV29-1,-,TRBJ2-3,-,TGCAGCGTTGGGACTGCTAGCACAGATACGCAGTATTTT,CSVGTASTDTQYF
TRBV15,-,TRBJ2-2,-,TGTGCCACCAGCACCAGGGAGGGGGACAGGTCCGAGCTGTTTTTT,CATSTREGDRSELFF
TRBV5-1,-,TRBJ2-3,TRBD2,TGCGCCAGCAGCTTGTCCGGGAGGGGCCCAGATACGCAGTATTTT,CASSLSGRGPDTQYF
TRBV28,-,TRBJ2-6,-,TGTGCCAGCAGCCACAGCTCTGGGGCCAACGTCCTGACTTTC,CASSHSSGANVLTF
TRBV27,-,TRBJ2-7,TRBD1,TGTGCCAGCAGTTTGTCCGGGACAGGCAACTACGAGCAGTACTTC,CASSLSGTGNYEQYF
TRBV11-1,-,TRBJ2-5,TRBD2,TGTGCCAGCAGCAAGACTAGCGGGAGGGGTCAAGAGACCCAGTACTTC,CASSKTSGRGQETQYF
TRBV2,-,TRBJ1-6,-,TGTGCCAGCAAGCCGGGGGTTAATTCACCCCTCCACTTT,CASKPGVNSPLHF
TRBV2,-,TRBJ2-7,-,TGTGCCAGCAGTGAAGGATTGACACGCTCCTACGAGCAGTACTTC,CASSEGLTRSYEQYF
TRBV28,few,TRBJ2-5,-,TGTGCCAGCAGTTTCAGGGGACCGGCTTCAGAGACCCAGTACTTC,CASSFRGPASETQYF
TRBV5-1,once,TRBJ1-2,-,TGCGCCAGCACCGGCGCGGGGAACAACTATGGCTACACCTTC,CASTGAGNNYGYTF
TRBV4-1,-,TRBJ2-1,TRBD2,TGCGCCAGCAGCCCGACTAGCGGGTTTTTTAATGAGCAGTTCTTC,CASSPTSGFFNEQFF
TRBV7-2,once,TRBJ2-4,TRBD2,TGTGCCAGCAGCTCCCTAGCGGGGTGGGGCATTCAGTACTTC,CASSSLAGWGIQYF
TRBV5-6,-,TRBJ1-1,TRBD1,TGTGCCAGCAGCCCACGACTGACAGGGAAGCGATCGAATACTGAAGCTTTCTTT,CASSPRLTGKRSNTEAFF
TRBV5-1,few,TRBJ2-5,TRBD2,TGCGCCAGCACCCGGGGAGGGTCTGGAGAGACCCAGTACTTC,CASTRGGSGETQYF
TRBV7-2,-,TRBJ1-1,-,TGTGCCAGCAGCTTAGTAGGCGGAACGAACACTGAAGCTTTCTTT,CASSLVGGTNTEAFF
TRBV6-2/TRBV6-3,-,TRBJ2-1,-,TGTGCCAGCAGTTTACGAGCGTCCTACAATGAGCAGTTCTTC,CASSLRASYNEQFF
TRBV5-4,-,TRBJ2-5,-,TGTGCCAGCAGCTTGTCGTCTCGGGAGACCCAGTACTTC,CASSLSSRETQYF
TRBV18,-,TRBJ2-2,TRBD2,TGTGCCAGCTCACAAGGACTAGGAACCGGGGAGCTGTTTTTT,CASSQGLGTGELFF
TRBV2,few,TRBJ1-3,-,TGTGCCAGCAGTGACGTTGGGAGCTCTGGAAACACCATATATTTT,CASSDVGSSGNTIYF
TRBV5-4,-,TRBJ1-1,-,TGTGCCAGCACCCGGGACACTGTTGGAGCTTTCTTT,CASTRDTVGAFF
TRBV7-9,once,TRBJ2-1,TRBD1,TGTGCCAGCAGCCCCTGGGGACAGAGCTCCTACAATGAGCAGTTCTTC,CASSPWGQSSYNEQFF
TRBV5-8,few,TRBJ1-2,TRBD1,TGTGCCAGCAGCCTGGGACAGACATTCTATGGCTACACCTTC,CASSLGQTFYGYTF
TRBV28,-,TRBJ1-5,-,TGTGCCACCGACGAACAGGGAGGGAATCAGCCCCAGCATTTT,CATDEQGGNQPQHF
TRBV7-2,-,TRBJ2-5,-,TGTGCCAGCAGCTTACTCGCGTCAGAGACCCAGTACTTC,CASSLLASETQYF
TRBV28,-,TRBJ2-1,TRBD2,TGTGCCAGCAGTTTGGCCACGGGGGGGCAGTTCTTC,CASSLATGGQFF
TRBV21-1,few,TRBJ1-6,-,TGTGCCAGCAGCGAAAAAGTACGGGGGGAATCACCCCTCCACTTT,CASSEKVRGESPLHF
TRBV2,-,TRBJ1-1,-,TGTGCCAGCAGTAAGGTACAGGAAGGCTCGGCTTTCTTT,CASSKVQEGSAFF
TRBV28,-,TRBJ1-2,-,TGTGCCAGCGAGGCGGGGCCGGGCTATGGCTACACCTTC,CASEAGPGYGYTF
TRBV13,-,TRBJ2-1,TRBD2,TGTGCCAGCAGCTTAGAACCTAGCGGATACAATGAGCAGTTCTTC,CASSLEPSGYNEQFF
TRBV7-2,-,TRBJ2-2,-,TGTGCCAGCAGCTCCCCTGTGGGCGTCGGGGAGCTGTTTTTT,CASSSPVGVGELFF
TRBV6-5,-,TRBJ1-5,TRBD1,TGTGCCAGCAGCCCCGACAGGGGGCAGGATCAGCCCCAGCATTTT,CASSPDRGQDQPQHF
TRBV19,once,TRBJ2-5,-,TGTGCCAGATCCCCGACCCCCGCTAGCCTGAAAGAGACCCAGTACTTC,CARSPTPASLKETQYF
TRBV4-1,-,TRBJ2-1,-,TGCGCCAGCAGCCCCGAGGGCCCCTCCTACAATGAGCAGTTCTTC,CASSPEGPSYNEQFF
TRBV27,-,TRBJ2-5,TRBD1,TGTGCCAGCAGTTTAATGTCAGGGGGTGGGGAGACCCAGTACTTC,CASSLMSGGGETQYF
TRBV11-2,-,TRBJ2-7,TRBD1,TGTGCCAGCAGCCTGAACAGGGGAAGGGAGCAGTACTTC,CASSLNRGREQYF
TRBV11-3,-,TRBJ2-1,TRBD2,TGTGCCAGCAGCGCAACGACTAGCGGGAGACCCTACTCAGGGCAGTTCTTC,CASSATTSGRPYSGQFF
TRBV6-5,once,TRBJ2-3,-,TGTGCCAGCAGGGCCCGGAGGGCCTCAACGCAGTATTTT,CASRARRASTQYF
TRBV2,few,TRBJ2-1,TRBD1,TGTGCCAGCAGTGCAAGACAGGGGGCGGGGATTGAGCAGTTCTTC,CASSARQGAGIEQFF
TRBV7-9,-,TRBJ2-2,TRBD2,TGTGCCAGCAGTCGCGGGACTAGCGGGAGAAGAGGCGGGGAGCTGTTTTTT,CASSRGTSGRRGGELFF
TRBV9,-,TRBJ2-2,-,TGTGCCAGCAGGAGGCAGACGAACACCGGGGAGCTGTTTTTT,CASRRQTNTGELFF
TRBV4-1,many,TRBJ1-6,-,TGCGCCAGCAGCCAAGAGAGACAGGCTCCCACACCCCTCCACTTT,CASSQERQAPTPLHF
TRBV18,-,TRBJ1-5,TRBD1,TGTGCCAGCTCAATGTACAGGGGTCAGCCCCAGCATTTT,CASSMYRGQPQHF
TRBV7-9,-,TRBJ1-1,-,TGTGCCAGCAGTCTACAGGGAAACACTGAAGCTTTCTTT,CASSLQGNTEAFF
TRBV18,-,TRBJ2-1,TRBD2,TGTGCCAGCTCACCCCTAGAAGCGGGAGGGGCCGATCTAAAGTTCTTC,CASSPLEAGGADLKFF
TRBV28,-,TRBJ1-5,-,TGTGCCAGCAGTTTAAGCCTTAACAATCAGCCCCAGCATTTT,CASSLSLNNQPQHF
TRBV5-1,once,TRBJ1-1,-,TGCGCCAGCAGCTTGAATAGTGCAAGTTCTGAAGCTTTCTTT,CASSLNSASSEAFF
TRBV5-1,-,TRBJ2-7,-,TGCGCCAGCAGCTTGTTTTTCGGCGCGGAGACGCAGTACTTC,CASSLFFGAETQYF
TRBV6-1,-,TRBJ1-2,TRBD1,TGTGCCAGCGACAGGGGAGGACATGGCTACACCTTC,CASDRGGHGYTF
TRBV12-3/TRBV12-4,once,TRBJ2-7,-,TGTGCCAGCAGTTTCGGACAGACATACGAGCAGTACTTC,CASSFGQTYEQYF
TRBV2,-,TRBJ1-5,-,TGTGCCAGCAGTGACGGGGATCAGCCCCAGCATTTT,CASSDGDQPQHF
TRBV24-1,-,TRBJ1-2,TRBD1,TGTGCCACCAGTGATGAGGACAGGGCTGGCTACACCTTC,CATSDEDRAGYTF
TRBV5-1,-,TRBJ2-5,-,TGCGCCAGCAGCTTGGCCGGTGCGCACGTCGGAGAGACCCAGTACTTC,CASSLAGAHVGETQYF
TRBV24-1,-,TRBJ2-2,-,TGTGCCACCAGTGATTTCCGGGGGGCGTCGGGGGAGCTGTTTTTT,CATSDFRGASGELFF
TRBV4-2,-,TRBJ2-7,-,TGTGCCAGCAGCCAAGTCGAGCGGACCTACGAGCAGTACTTC,CASSQVERTYEQYF
TRBV7-7,few,TRBJ2-2,TRBD1,TGTGCTAGCAGCTCGGGACAGGCCGGGGAGCTGTTTTTT,CASSSGQAGELFF
TRBV3-1/TRBV3-2,-,TRBJ1-2,-,TGTGCCAGCAGCCAACAATCAGGGGGCTACACCTTC,CASSQQSGGYTF
TRBV7-9,-,TRBJ1-1,-,TGTGCCAGCATCCAACAAGGGGGGGTTATTGAAGCTTTCTTT,CASIQQGGVIEAFF
TRBV2,-,TRBJ2-3,-,TGTGCCAGCGAGCAGGGACTTAGCACAGATACGCAGTATTTT,CASEQGLSTDTQYF
TRBV28,-,TRBJ1-2,-,TGTGCCAGCAGTTTTAGGTCGGGGTATGGCTACACCTTC,CASSFRSGYGYTF
TRBV7-2,-,TRBJ2-7,-,TGTGCCAGCAGCCTTCAGGGATACGAGCAGTACTTC,CASSLQGYEQYF